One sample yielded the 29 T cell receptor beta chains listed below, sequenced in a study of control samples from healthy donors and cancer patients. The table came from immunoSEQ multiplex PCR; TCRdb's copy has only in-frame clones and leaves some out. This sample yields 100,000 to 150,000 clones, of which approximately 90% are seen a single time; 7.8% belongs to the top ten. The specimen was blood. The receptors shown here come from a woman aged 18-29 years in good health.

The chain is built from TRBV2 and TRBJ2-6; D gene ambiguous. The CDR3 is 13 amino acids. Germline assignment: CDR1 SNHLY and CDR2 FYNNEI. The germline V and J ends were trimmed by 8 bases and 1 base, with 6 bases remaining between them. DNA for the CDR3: TGTGCCAGCGACGAGTCTGGGGCCAACGTCCTGACTTTC. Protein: CASDESGANVLTF.

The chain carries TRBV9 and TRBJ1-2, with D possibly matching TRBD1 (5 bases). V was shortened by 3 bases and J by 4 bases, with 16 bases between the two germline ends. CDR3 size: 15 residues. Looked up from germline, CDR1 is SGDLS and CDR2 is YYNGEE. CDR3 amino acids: CASSGRNGDGYGYTF. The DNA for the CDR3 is TGTGCCAGCAGCGGACGAAATGGGGACGGCTATGGCTACACCTTC.

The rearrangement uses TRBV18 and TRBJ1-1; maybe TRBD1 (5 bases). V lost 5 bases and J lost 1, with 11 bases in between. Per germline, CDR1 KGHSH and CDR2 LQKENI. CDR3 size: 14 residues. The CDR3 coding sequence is TGTGCCAGCTCAGGGAGTAGGGGGAACACTGAAGCTTTCTTT. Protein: CASSGSRGNTEAFF.

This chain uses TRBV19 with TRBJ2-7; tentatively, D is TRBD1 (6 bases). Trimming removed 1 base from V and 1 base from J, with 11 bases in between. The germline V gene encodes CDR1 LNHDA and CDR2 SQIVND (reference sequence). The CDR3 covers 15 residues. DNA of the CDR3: TGTGCCAGTAGTATAGTGGCAGGGGAATCCTACGAGCAGTACTTC. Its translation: CASSIVAGESYEQYF.

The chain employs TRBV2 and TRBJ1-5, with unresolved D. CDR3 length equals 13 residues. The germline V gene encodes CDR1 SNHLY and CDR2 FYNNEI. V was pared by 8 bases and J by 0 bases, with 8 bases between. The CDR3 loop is CASHSYSNQPQHF. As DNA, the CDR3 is TGTGCCAGCCACAGCTATAGCAATCAGCCCCAGCATTTT.

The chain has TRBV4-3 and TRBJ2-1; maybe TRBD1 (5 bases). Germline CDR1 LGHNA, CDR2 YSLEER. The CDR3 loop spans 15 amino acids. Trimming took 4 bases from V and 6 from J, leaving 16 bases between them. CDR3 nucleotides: TGCGCCAGCAGCCTCCACTCAGGGTACGGCAATGAGCAGTTCTTC. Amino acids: CASSLHSGYGNEQFF.

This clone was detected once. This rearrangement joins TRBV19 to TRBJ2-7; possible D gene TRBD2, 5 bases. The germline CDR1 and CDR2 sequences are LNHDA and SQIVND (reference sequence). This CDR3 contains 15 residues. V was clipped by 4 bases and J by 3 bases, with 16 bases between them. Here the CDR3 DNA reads TGTGCCAGTAGTACCCGATCCGGGATTTTCTACGAGCAGTACTTC. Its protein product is CASSTRSGIFYEQYF.

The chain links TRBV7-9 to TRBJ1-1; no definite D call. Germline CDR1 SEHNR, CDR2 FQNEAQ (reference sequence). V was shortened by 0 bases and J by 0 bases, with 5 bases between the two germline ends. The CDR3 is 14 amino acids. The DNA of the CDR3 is TGTGCCAGCAGCTTAGCTCAGTTGAACACTGAAGCTTTCTTT. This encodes CASSLAQLNTEAFF.

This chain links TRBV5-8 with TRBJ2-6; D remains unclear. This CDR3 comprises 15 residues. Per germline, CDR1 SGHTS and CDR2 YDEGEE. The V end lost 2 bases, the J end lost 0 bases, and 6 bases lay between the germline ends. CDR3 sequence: CASSFTGSGANVLTF. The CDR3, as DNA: TGTGCCAGCAGCTTCACGGGCTCTGGGGCCAACGTCCTGACTTTC.

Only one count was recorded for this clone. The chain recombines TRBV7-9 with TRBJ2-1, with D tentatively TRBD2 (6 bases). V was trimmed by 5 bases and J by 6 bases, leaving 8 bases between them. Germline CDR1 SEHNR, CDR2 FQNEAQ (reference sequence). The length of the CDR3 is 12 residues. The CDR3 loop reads CASSRSGNEQFF. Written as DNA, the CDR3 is TGTGCCAGCAGCCGTAGCGGCAATGAGCAGTTCTTC. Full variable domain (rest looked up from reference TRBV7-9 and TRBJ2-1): DTGVSQNPRHKITKRGQNVTFRCDPISEHNRLYWYRQTLGQGPEFLTYFQNEAQLEKSRLLSDRFSAERPKGSFSTLEIQRTEQGDSAMYLCASSRSGNEQFFGPGTRLTVL.

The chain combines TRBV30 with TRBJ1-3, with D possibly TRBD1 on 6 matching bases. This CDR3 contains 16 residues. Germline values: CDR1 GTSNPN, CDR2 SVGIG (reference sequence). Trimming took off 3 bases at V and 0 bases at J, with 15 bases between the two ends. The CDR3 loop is CAWSRVDSISGNTIYF. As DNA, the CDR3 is TGTGCCTGGAGCCGCGTGGACAGTATCTCTGGAAACACCATATATTTT.

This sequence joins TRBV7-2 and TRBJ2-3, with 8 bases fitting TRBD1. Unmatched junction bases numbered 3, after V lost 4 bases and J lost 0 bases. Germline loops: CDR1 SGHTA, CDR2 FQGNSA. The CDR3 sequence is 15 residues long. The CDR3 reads CASSYDRGSTDTQYF. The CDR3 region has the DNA TGTGCCAGCAGCTACGACAGGGGAAGCACAGATACGCAGTATTTT. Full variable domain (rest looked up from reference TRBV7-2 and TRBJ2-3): GAGVSQSPSNKVTEKGKDVELRCDPISGHTALYWYRQSLGQGLEFLIYFQGNSAPDKSGLPSDRFSAERTGGSVSTLTIQRTQQEDSAVYLCASSYDRGSTDTQYFGPGTRLTVL.

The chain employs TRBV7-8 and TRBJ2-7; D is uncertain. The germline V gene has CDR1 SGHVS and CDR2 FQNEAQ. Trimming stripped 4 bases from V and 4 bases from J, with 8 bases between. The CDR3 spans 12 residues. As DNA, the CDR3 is TGTGCCAGCAGCTCCAACTCTTACGAGCAGTACTTC. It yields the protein CASSSNSYEQYF.

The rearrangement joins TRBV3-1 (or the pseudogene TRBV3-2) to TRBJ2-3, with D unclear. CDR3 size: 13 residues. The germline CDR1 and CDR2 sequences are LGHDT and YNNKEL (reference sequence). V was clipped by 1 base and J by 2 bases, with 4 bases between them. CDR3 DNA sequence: TGTGCCAGCAGCCAAGCTGCCACAGATACGCAGTATTTT. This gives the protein CASSQAATDTQYF.

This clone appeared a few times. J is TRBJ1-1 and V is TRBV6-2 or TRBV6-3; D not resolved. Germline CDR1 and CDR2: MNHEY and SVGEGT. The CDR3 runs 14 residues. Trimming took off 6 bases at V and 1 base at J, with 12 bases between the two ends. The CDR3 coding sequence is TGTGCCAGCAGCCAGCAGAACAGGAACACTGAAGCTTTCTTT. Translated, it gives CASSQQNRNTEAFF.

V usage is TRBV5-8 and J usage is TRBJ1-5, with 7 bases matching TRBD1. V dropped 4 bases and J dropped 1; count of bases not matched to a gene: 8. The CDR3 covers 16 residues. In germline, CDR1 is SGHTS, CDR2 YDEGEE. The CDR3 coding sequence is TGTGCCAGCAGCGCTTACAGGGGTCCGAGCAATCAGCCCCAGCATTTT. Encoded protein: CASSAYRGPSNQPQHF.

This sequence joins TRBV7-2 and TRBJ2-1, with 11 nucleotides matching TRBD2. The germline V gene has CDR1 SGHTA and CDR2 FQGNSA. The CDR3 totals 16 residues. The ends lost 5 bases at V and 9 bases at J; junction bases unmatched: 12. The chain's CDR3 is CASSPHGLAGGSEQFF. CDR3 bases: TGTGCCAGCAGCCCTCACGGGCTAGCGGGAGGCAGTGAGCAGTTCTTC.

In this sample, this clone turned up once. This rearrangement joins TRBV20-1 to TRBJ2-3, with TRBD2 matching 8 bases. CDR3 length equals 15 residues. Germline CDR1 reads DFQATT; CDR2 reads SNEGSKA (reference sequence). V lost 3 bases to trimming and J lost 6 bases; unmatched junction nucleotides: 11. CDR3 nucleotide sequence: TGCAGTGCTAGTGCGTTAGGCGGGGGGTGGGATACGCAGTATTTT. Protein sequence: CSASALGGGWDTQYF.

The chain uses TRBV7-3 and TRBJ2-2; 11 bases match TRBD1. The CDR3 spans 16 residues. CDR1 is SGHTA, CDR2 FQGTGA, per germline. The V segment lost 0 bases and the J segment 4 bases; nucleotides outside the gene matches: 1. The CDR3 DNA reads TGTGCCAGCAGCTTAACCGGGACAGGGGGCACCGGGGAGCTGTTTTTT. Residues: CASSLTGTGGTGELFF.

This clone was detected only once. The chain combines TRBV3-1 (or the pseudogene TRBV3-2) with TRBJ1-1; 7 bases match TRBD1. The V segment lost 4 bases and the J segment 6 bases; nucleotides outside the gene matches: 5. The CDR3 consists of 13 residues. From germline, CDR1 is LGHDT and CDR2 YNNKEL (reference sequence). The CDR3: CASSPTGLSEAFF. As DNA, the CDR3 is TGTGCCAGCAGCCCGACAGGGCTCTCTGAAGCTTTCTTT.

CDR3 protein: CASGGGRVNEQFF. The CDR3 coding sequence is TGCGCCAGCGGTGGCGGGAGGGTCAATGAGCAGTTCTTC. The J gene is TRBJ2-1, the V gene TRBV10-2; 9 nucleotides match TRBD2. The CDR3 is 13 amino acids. Per germline, CDR1 WSHSY and CDR2 SAAADI. Germline trimming cut 8 bases from V and 6 bases from J; bases unmatched to any gene: 5.

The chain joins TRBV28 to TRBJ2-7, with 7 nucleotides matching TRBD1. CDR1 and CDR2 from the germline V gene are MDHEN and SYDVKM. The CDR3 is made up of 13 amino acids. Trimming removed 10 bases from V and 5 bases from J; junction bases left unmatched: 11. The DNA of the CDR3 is TGTGCCACCTTCGGACAGGAATCCCACGAGCAGTACTTC. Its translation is CATFGQESHEQYF.

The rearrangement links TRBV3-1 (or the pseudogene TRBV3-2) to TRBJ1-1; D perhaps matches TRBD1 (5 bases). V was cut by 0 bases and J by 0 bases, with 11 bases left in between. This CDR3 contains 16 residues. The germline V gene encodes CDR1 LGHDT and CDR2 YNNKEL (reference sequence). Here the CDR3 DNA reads TGTGCCAGCAGCCAAGAGGGGGTTGCGATGAACACTGAAGCTTTCTTT. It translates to CASSQEGVAMNTEAFF.

CDR3 bases: TGTGCCAGCTCACCTTGGACGGAGAATCTGAACACTGAAGCTTTCTTT. Translated, it gives CASSPWTENLNTEAFF. This chain links TRBV18 with TRBJ1-1, with D uncertain. The CDR3 covers 16 residues. Trimming pared 3 bases from V and 0 bases from J, leaving 14 bases between. The germline V gene encodes CDR1 KGHSH and CDR2 LQKENI.

CDR3 residues: CASSLRLAGPHNEQFF. CDR3 nucleotides: TGTGCCAGCAGTTTACGACTAGCGGGTCCCCACAATGAGCAGTTCTTC. The rearrangement joins TRBV28 to TRBJ2-1; 10 nucleotides line up with TRBD2. Per germline, CDR1 MDHEN and CDR2 SYDVKM. The CDR3 spans 16 residues. The ends lost 2 bases at V and 5 bases at J; junction bases unmatched: 6.

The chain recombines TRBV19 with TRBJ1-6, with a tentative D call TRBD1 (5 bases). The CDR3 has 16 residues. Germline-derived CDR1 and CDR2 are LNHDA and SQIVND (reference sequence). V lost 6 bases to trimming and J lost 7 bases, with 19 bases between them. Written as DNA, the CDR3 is TGTGCCAGTAGAGACCTTTTGGGACCGAGGAATTCACCCCTCCACTTT. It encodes CASRDLLGPRNSPLHF.

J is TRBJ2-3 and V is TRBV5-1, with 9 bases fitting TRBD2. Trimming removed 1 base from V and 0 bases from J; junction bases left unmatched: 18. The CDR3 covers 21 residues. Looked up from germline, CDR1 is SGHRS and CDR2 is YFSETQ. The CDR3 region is CASSLNQIIAGAGVSTDTQYF. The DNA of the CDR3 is TGCGCCAGCAGCTTGAACCAGATAATAGCGGGAGCGGGGGTGAGCACAGATACGCAGTATTTT.

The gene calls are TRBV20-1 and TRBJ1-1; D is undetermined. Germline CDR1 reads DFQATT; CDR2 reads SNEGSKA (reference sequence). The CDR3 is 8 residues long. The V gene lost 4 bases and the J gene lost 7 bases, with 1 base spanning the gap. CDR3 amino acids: CSANEAFF. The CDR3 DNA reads TGCAGTGCTAATGAAGCTTTCTTT.

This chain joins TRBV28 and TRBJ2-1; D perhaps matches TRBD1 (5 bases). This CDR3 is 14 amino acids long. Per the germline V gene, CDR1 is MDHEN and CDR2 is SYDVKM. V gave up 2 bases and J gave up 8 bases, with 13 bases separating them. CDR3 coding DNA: TGTGCCAGCAGTTTAGGACACCCTGAGGATGAGCAGTTCTTC. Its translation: CASSLGHPEDEQFF.